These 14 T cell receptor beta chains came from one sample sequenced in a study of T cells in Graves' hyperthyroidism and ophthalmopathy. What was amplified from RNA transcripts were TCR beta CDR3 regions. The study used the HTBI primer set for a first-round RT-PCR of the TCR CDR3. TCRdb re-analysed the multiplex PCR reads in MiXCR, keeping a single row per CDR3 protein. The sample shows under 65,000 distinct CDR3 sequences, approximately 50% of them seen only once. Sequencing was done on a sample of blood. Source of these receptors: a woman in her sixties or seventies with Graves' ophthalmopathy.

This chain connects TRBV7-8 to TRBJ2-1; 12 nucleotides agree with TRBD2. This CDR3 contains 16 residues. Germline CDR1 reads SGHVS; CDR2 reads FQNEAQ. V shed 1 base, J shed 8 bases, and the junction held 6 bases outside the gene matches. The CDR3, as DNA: TGTGCCAGCAGCTTAGACGCTAGCGGGGGGGCCCATGAGCAGTTCTTC. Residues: CASSLDASGGAHEQFF.

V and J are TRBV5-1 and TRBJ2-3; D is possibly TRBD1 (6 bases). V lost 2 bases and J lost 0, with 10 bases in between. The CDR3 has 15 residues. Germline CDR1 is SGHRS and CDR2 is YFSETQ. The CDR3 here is CASSLGGTSTDTQYF. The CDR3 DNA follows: TGCGCCAGCAGCTTAGGGGGAACTAGCACAGATACGCAGTATTTT. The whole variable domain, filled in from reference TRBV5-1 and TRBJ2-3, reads KAGVTQTPRYLIKTRGQQVTLSCSPISGHRSVSWYQQTPGQGLQFLFEYFSETQRNKGNFPGRFSGRQFSNSRSEMNVSTLELGDSALYLCASSLGGTSTDTQYFGPGTRLTVL.

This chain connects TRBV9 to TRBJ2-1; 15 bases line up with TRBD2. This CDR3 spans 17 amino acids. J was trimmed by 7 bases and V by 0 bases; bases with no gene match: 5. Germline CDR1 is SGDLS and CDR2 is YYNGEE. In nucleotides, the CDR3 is TGTGCCAGCAGCGTAGGTTGGACTAGCGGGGGGGAGAATGAGCAGTTCTTC. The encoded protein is CASSVGWTSGGENEQFF.

CDR3 nucleotide sequence: TGCAGCGTTGAAGGCGGTTGGGGCTATGGCTACACCTTC. Translation: CSVEGGWGYGYTF. V gene TRBV29-1 combines with J gene TRBJ1-2; D remains ambiguous. The CDR3 spans 13 residues. V gave up 1 base and J gave up 4 bases, with 10 bases separating them. Germline V gene lookup returns CDR1 SQVTM and CDR2 ANQGSEA.

The CDR3 DNA sequence: TGCGCCAGCAGCATCATAGCGGGGGGGCTGGAGACCCAGTACTTC. It codes for CASSIIAGGLETQYF. The chain links TRBV5-1 to TRBJ2-5; 11 positions match TRBD2. This CDR3 has 15 amino acids. Germline trimming cut 4 bases from V and 5 bases from J; bases unmatched to any gene: 7. Germline assignment: CDR1 SGHRS and CDR2 YFSETQ.

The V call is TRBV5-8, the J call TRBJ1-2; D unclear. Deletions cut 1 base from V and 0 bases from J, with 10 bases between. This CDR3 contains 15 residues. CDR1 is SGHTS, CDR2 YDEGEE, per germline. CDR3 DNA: TGTGCCAGCAGCTTGATAACGGAAACTAACTATGGCTACACCTTC. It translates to CASSLITETNYGYTF.

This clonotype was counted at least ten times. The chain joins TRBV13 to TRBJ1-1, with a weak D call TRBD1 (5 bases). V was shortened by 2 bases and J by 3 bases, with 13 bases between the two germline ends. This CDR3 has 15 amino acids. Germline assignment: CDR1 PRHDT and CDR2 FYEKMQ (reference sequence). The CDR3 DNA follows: TGTGCCAGCAGCTTATCCCAGGGCGGGTACACTGAAGCTTTCTTT. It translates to CASSLSQGGYTEAFF. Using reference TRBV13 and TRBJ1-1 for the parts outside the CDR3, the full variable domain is AAGVIQSPRHLIKEKRETATLKCYPIPRHDTVYWYQQGPGQDPQFLISFYEKMQSDKGSIPDRFSAQQFSDYHSELNMSSLELGDSALYFCASSLSQGGYTEAFFGQGTRLTVV.

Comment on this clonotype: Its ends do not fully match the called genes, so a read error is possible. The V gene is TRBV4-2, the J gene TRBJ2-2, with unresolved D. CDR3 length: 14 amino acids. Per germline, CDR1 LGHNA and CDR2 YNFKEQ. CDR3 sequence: CAGSQVLETGELFF. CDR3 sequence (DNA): TGTGCCGGCAGCCAAGTATTGGAAACCGGGGAGCTGTTTTTT.

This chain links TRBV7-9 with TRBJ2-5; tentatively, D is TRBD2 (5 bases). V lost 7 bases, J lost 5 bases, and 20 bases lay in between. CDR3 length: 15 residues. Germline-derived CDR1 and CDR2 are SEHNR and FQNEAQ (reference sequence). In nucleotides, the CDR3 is TGTGCCAGCACCGACGGGGAACTCTTAGGGGAGACCCAGTACTTC. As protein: CASTDGELLGETQYF.

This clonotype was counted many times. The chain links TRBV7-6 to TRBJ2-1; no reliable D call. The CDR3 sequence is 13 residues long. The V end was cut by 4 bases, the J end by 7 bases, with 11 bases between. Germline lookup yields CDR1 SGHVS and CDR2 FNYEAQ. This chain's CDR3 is CASSSPIENEQFF. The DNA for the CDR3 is TGTGCCAGCAGCTCGCCCATAGAGAATGAGCAGTTCTTC.

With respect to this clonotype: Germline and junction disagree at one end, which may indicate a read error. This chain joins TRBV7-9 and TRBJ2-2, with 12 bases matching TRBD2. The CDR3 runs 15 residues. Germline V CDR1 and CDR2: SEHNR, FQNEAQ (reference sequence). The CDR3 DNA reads TGTGCCAGCAGCCCTAGCGGGAGGGCCTACAATGAGCAGTTTTTT. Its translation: CASSPSGRAYNEQFF.

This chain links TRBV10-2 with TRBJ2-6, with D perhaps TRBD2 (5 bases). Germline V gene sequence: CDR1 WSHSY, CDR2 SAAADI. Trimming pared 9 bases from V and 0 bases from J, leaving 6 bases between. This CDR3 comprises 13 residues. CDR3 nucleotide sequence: TGCGCCAGTGAGGGCTCTGGGGCCAACGTCCTGACTTTC. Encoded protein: CASEGSGANVLTF.

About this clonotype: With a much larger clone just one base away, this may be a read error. CDR3 DNA sequence: TGTGCCAGCAAACCCGGGCAGGGGCTAAATGAGCAGTTCTTC. Its protein product is CASKPGQGLNEQFF. The chain combines TRBV27 with TRBJ2-1; tentative D call: TRBD1 (6 bases). V lost 7 bases and J lost 7, with 17 bases in between. This CDR3 spans 14 amino acids. The germline V gene has CDR1 MNHEY and CDR2 SMNVEV (reference sequence).

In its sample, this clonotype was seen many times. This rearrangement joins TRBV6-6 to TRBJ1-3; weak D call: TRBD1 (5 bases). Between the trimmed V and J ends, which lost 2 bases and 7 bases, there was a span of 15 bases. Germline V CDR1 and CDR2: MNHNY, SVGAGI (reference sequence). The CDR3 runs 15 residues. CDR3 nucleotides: TGTGCCAGCAGTTACGGGGGGTCCGGAGGGAACACCATATATTTT. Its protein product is CASSYGGSGGNTIYF.